The 28 T cell receptor beta chains in this list originate from one sample, sequenced in a study of blood T cell repertoires in COVID-19. Method: immunoSEQ multiplex PCR; TCRdb's copy keeps in-frame clones and lacks some. The table shows more than 95,000 clones, with about 83% occurring only once. Sequencing was done on a sample of peripheral blood. The receptors originated from an elderly man with active or convalescent COVID-19.

This CDR3 reads CASSQGAGGAEFF. The CDR3 DNA reads TGTGCCAGCAGCCAAGGTGCCGGGGGGGCAGAGTTCTTC. The chain employs TRBV3-1 (or the pseudogene TRBV3-2) and TRBJ2-1; 8 bases align to TRBD2. The germline V gene encodes CDR1 LGHDT and CDR2 YNNKEL (reference sequence). V lost 1 base to trimming and J lost 14 bases; unmatched junction nucleotides: 7. This CDR3 contains 13 residues.

CDR3 region: CASSARGMGQGAINQPQHF. CDR3 coding DNA: TGTGCCAGCAGTGCCAGGGGGATGGGACAGGGGGCTATAAATCAGCCCCAGCATTTT. This chain connects TRBV6-2 or TRBV6-3 to TRBJ1-5; 12 positions agree with TRBD1. The CDR3 sequence is 19 residues long. Germline CDR1 and CDR2: MNHEY and SVGEGT. The junction had 15 bases not matched to a gene; V was cut back by 5 bases and J by 4 bases.

The V gene is TRBV24-1, the J gene TRBJ1-5, with D maybe TRBD1 (5 bases). V was clipped by 6 bases and J by 1 base, with 9 bases between them. The germline V gene encodes CDR1 KGHDR and CDR2 SFDVKD. The CDR3 has 14 residues. This CDR3 reads CATSPRQSNQPQHF. The CDR3 DNA is TGTGCCACCAGTCCCCGACAGAGCAATCAGCCCCAGCATTTT.

The chain has TRBV7-9 and TRBJ2-5; 11 bases map to TRBD2. Germline V CDR1 and CDR2: SEHNR, FQNEAQ (reference sequence). The CDR3 has 14 residues. The trim removed 5 bases at V and 5 bases at J, leaving 4 bases unmatched. CDR3 residues: CASSRLAGSETQYF. The CDR3 nucleotides are TGTGCCAGCAGCAGACTAGCGGGGTCGGAGACCCAGTACTTC.

This sequence joins TRBV11-2 and TRBJ1-2; no definite D call. The CDR3 extends over 15 amino acids. Germline V gives CDR1 SGHAT, CDR2 FQNNGV. Trimming took 0 bases from V and 1 from J, leaving 9 bases between them. In nucleotides, the CDR3 is TGTGCCAGCAGCTTAGAGGGAGGGCATAACTATGGCTACACCTTC. Its protein is CASSLEGGHNYGYTF.

This chain uses TRBV20-1 with TRBJ2-1, with no clear D. Looked up from germline, CDR1 is DFQATT and CDR2 is SNEGSKA (reference sequence). V lost 3 bases and J 4 bases, leaving 4 bases between the germline ends. The CDR3 has 11 residues. The CDR3 protein is CSASPYNEQFF. CDR3 DNA: TGCAGTGCTAGCCCTTACAATGAGCAGTTCTTC.

About this clone itself: Other DNA sequences from this sample encode an identical CDR3 as well. The chain joins TRBV9 to TRBJ1-1; D gene uncertain. Trimming cost V 0 bases and J 5 bases, with 8 bases left between them. Germline lookup yields CDR1 SGDLS and CDR2 YYNGEE. The CDR3 has 13 residues. In nucleotides, the CDR3 is TGTGCCAGCAGCGTAGCAGGAAATACTGAAGCTTTCTTT. Encoded protein: CASSVAGNTEAFF.

The V gene is TRBV7-8, the J gene TRBJ1-1; no firm D call. This CDR3 contains 13 residues. Per germline, CDR1 SGHVS and CDR2 FQNEAQ. V lost 4 bases to trimming and J lost 4 bases, with 10 bases between them. This CDR3 is CASSSLSSTEAFF. In DNA, the CDR3 is TGTGCCAGCAGCTCACTAAGTAGCACTGAAGCTTTCTTT. Variable domain in full (rest from reference TRBV7-8 and TRBJ1-1): GAGVSQSPRYKVAKRGQDVALRCDPISGHVSLFWYQQALGQGPEFLTYFQNEAQLDKSGLPSDRFFAERPEGSVSTLKIQRTQQEDSAVYLCASSSLSSTEAFFGQGTRLTVV.

The rearrangement uses TRBV5-1 and TRBJ2-6, with 8 bases identical to TRBD1. CDR3 length: 22 residues. Per germline, CDR1 SGHRS and CDR2 YFSETQ. The V segment lost 1 base and the J segment 0 bases; nucleotides outside the gene matches: 18. CDR3 nucleotides: TGCGCCAGCAGCTTGCAGGGGCCGAGCGGGCAGGGGGCTCTCTCTGGGGCCAACGTCCTGACTTTC. Amino acid sequence: CASSLQGPSGQGALSGANVLTF.

The chain is built from TRBV7-9 and TRBJ1-2; 9 bases match TRBD1. The CDR3 has 14 residues. Per germline, CDR1 SEHNR and CDR2 FQNEAQ (reference sequence). After removal of 7 bases from V and 2 bases from J, the junction contained 5 bases not matched to a gene. CDR3 sequence reads: CASTSGTGNYGYTF. CDR3 in DNA: TGTGCCAGCACTTCCGGGACAGGGAACTATGGCTACACCTTC.

The chain carries TRBV4-2 and TRBJ2-3; D might be TRBD2 (7 bases). CDR3 length: 18 residues. The V gene lost 0 bases and the J gene lost 0 bases, with 16 bases spanning the gap. The V gene's germline CDR1 is LGHNA and CDR2 YNFKEQ. The CDR3 protein is CASSQDSTRGASTDTQYF. The CDR3 DNA sequence: TGTGCCAGCAGCCAAGATAGCACTCGGGGGGCTAGCACAGATACGCAGTATTTT.

In its sample, this clone was seen once. This chain connects TRBV9 to TRBJ2-7; D is perhaps TRBD2 (6 bases). Germline assignment: CDR1 SGDLS and CDR2 YYNGEE. CDR3 length: 14 amino acids. V shed 0 bases and J shed 6 bases, with 13 bases lying between them. CDR3: CASSVDEGAGEQYF. CDR3 sequence (DNA): TGTGCCAGCAGCGTAGACGAGGGAGCGGGCGAGCAGTACTTC.

The chain carries TRBV6-2 or TRBV6-3 and TRBJ2-4; D call uncertain. Germline values: CDR1 MNHEY, CDR2 SVGEGT. The V and J ends lost 0 bases and 9 bases respectively, with 12 bases between them. The CDR3 is made up of 14 amino acids. The CDR3 region is CASSYSNEFTIQYF. CDR3 sequence (DNA): TGTGCCAGCAGTTACTCTAACGAGTTCACCATTCAGTACTTC.

This chain links TRBV5-1 with TRBJ1-2; tentatively, D is TRBD1 (5 bases). Germline V gene lookup returns CDR1 SGHRS and CDR2 YFSETQ. Trimming stripped 4 bases from V and 4 bases from J, with 14 bases between. There are 14 residues in the CDR3. This CDR3 reads CASSPDTVTYGYTF. DNA of the CDR3: TGCGCCAGCAGCCCGGACACCGTAACCTATGGCTACACCTTC.

V is TRBV18 and J is TRBJ2-7; D may be TRBD1 (7 bases). V dropped 3 bases and J dropped 8 bases, with 14 bases sitting between them. From germline, CDR1 is KGHSH and CDR2 LQKENI. CDR3 length: 13 amino acids. The CDR3 nucleotides read TGTGCCAGCTCACCCGGCAGGGGGGATCAGCAGTACTTC. It codes for CASSPGRGDQQYF.

V usage is TRBV6-6 and J usage is TRBJ2-5; 7 nucleotides match TRBD2. Trimming at V came to 6 bases and at J to 4 bases, leaving 5 bases not matched to a gene. The germline gives CDR1 MNHNY, CDR2 SVGAGI (reference sequence). This CDR3 spans 13 amino acids. CDR3 sequence (DNA): TGTGCCAGCAGGGGAGGGGTCGGAGAGACCCAGTACTTC. Its translation: CASRGGVGETQYF.

V and J are TRBV5-1 and TRBJ2-3; TRBD1 might be the D (6 bases). Germline assignment: CDR1 SGHRS and CDR2 YFSETQ. Trimming took 5 bases from V and 5 from J, leaving 15 bases between them. The CDR3 is 14 amino acids. For the CDR3, the DNA is TGCGCCAGCAGACAGGGAAGTGAAAAAGATACGCAGTATTTT. It encodes CASRQGSEKDTQYF.

The CDR3 loop is CAWTKTEKGYTF. The DNA of the CDR3 is TGTGCCTGGACAAAAACAGAGAAAGGCTACACCTTC. This chain connects TRBV30 to TRBJ1-2, with D uncertain. Germline V gene lookup returns CDR1 GTSNPN and CDR2 SVGIG (reference sequence). This CDR3 contains 12 residues. Between the trimmed V and J ends, which lost 4 bases and 8 bases, there was a span of 14 bases.

This clone was counted once. The chain's CDR3 is CASSPSLTRTSGGPSTDTQYF. The CDR3 region has the DNA TGTGCCAGCAGCCCGTCCCTAACCCGCACTAGCGGGGGTCCTAGCACAGATACGCAGTATTTT. J is TRBJ2-3 and V is TRBV3-1 (or the pseudogene TRBV3-2); 11 bases line up with TRBD2. The CDR3 loop spans 21 amino acids. Germline-derived CDR1 and CDR2 are LGHDT and YNNKEL (reference sequence). The V segment lost 4 bases and the J segment 0 bases; nucleotides outside the gene matches: 18.

The V and J genes are TRBV27 and TRBJ1-2; 7 positions agree with TRBD1. Unmatched junction bases numbered 6, after V lost 6 bases and J lost 8 bases. The germline gives CDR1 MNHEY, CDR2 SMNVEV (reference sequence). There are 12 residues in the CDR3. The CDR3 loop reads CASSRQGLGYTF. CDR3 DNA sequence: TGTGCCAGCAGCAGACAGGGTTTAGGCTACACCTTC.

This clone was seen only once. V gene TRBV19 combines with J gene TRBJ1-3; tentative D call: TRBD1 (6 bases). Germline lookup yields CDR1 LNHDA and CDR2 SQIVND (reference sequence). Trimming removed 3 bases from V and 6 bases from J, with 12 bases in between. The CDR3 covers 14 residues. The CDR3 DNA reads as TGTGCCAGTAGTATTCATCAGGGGCCAAACACCATATATTTT. Its protein is CASSIHQGPNTIYF.

The chain combines TRBV6-5 with TRBJ1-2; D is unresolved. V was cut by 3 bases and J by 5 bases, with 10 bases left in between. The CDR3 length is 13 residues. The germline V gene has CDR1 MNHEY and CDR2 SVGAGI. The CDR3 here is CASSYAFMYGYTF. CDR3 sequence (DNA): TGTGCCAGCAGTTATGCGTTTATGTATGGCTACACCTTC.

The chain employs TRBV9 and TRBJ1-6, with TRBD1 matching 9 bases. This CDR3 spans 14 amino acids. Losses at the gene ends were 0 bases for V and 11 bases for J; bases not matched to a gene: 3. The germline gives CDR1 SGDLS, CDR2 YYNGEE. The CDR3 coding sequence is TGTGCCAGCAGCGTAGGACAGGGGGATCCACCCCTCCACTTT. Its translation: CASSVGQGDPPLHF.

The rearrangement uses TRBV18 and TRBJ2-7; 8 bases agree with TRBD1. Looked up from germline, CDR1 is KGHSH and CDR2 is LQKENI. J lost 4 bases, V lost 3 bases, and 5 bases had no gene match. The CDR3 length is 14 residues. CDR3 nucleotides: TGTGCCAGCTCACCCCAGGGGGCGGGATACGAGCAGTACTTC. This encodes CASSPQGAGYEQYF.

This clone was found a few times. The chain combines TRBV11-3 with TRBJ2-2; 10 bases are a match to TRBD1. Trimming at V came to 5 bases and at J to 8 bases, leaving 8 bases not matched to a gene. The CDR3 is 15 residues long. Looked up from germline, CDR1 is SGHNT and CDR2 is YENEEA. The CDR3: CASSPGQGGFGELFF. CDR3 DNA sequence: TGTGCCAGCAGCCCCGGACAGGGGGGCTTTGGGGAGCTGTTTTTT.

On this clone itself: Germline and junction disagree at one end, which may indicate a read error. This chain links TRBV7-7 with TRBJ2-5; TRBD2 matches at 10 bases. The CDR3 loop spans 16 amino acids. The germline CDR1 and CDR2 sequences are SSHAT and FNYEAQ (reference sequence). The CDR3 protein is CASSLAPSGGPETQYF. For the CDR3, the DNA is TGTGCTAGCAGCTTAGCGCCTAGCGGGGGCCCAGAGACCCAGTACTTC.

The rearrangement uses TRBV25-1 and TRBJ1-1; possibly TRBD1 for D (5 bases). Trimming removed 2 bases from V and 7 bases from J, with 8 bases in between. The V gene's germline CDR1 is MGHDK and CDR2 SYGVNS. The CDR3 runs 12 residues. The CDR3 spells CASSEGGGEAFF. The CDR3 bases are TGTGCCAGCAGTGAAGGGGGGGGTGAAGCTTTCTTT.

The J gene is TRBJ2-2, the V gene TRBV27; 7 bases are a match to TRBD1. Germline CDR1 reads MNHEY; CDR2 reads SMNVEV (reference sequence). J was trimmed by 6 bases and V by 6 bases; bases with no gene match: 7. The CDR3 is 14 residues long. CDR3 in amino acids: CASRSGTAAGELFF. CDR3 nucleotides: TGTGCCAGCAGATCCGGGACAGCCGCCGGGGAGCTGTTTTTT.